The clone carrying this T cell receptor beta chain was picked up one time. The sample is drawn from a study of blood T cell repertoires in COVID-19. Study background: Acute and convalescent COVID-19 samples came from the United States, Italy and Spain. T cells, B-cell-depleted T cells, or PBMCs provided the cDNA or gDNA that served as material.

Per the original methods: Amplification of reference gene primers was used by the study to estimate nucleated cell counts. Assay: immunoSEQ multiplex PCR; the TCRdb copy retains only in-frame clones and omits some. The V and J calls and clone size were taken over from that table, and D and trimming were inferred from the DNA. This table has a few hundred thousand clones, roughly 85% appearing once. CDR1 MNHEY and CDR2 SVGAGI come from the germline V gene. V dropped 2 bases and J dropped 3 bases, with 8 bases sitting between them. The CDR3 sequence is 13 residues long. This sequence joins TRBV6-5 and TRBJ2-7; D perhaps matches TRBD1 (6 bases). The clonotype originates from a human donor in a cohort sampled during active COVID-19. Sequencing used peripheral blood. As DNA, the CDR3 is TGTGCCAGCAGTTACGCACAGGGCTACGAGCAGTACTTC. Translated, it gives CASSYAQGYEQYF.